Listed here is a single TCR beta chain. Its antigen is still unknown. CDR1 and CDR2 (germline): MNHNS, SASEGT. The CDR3 runs to 13 residues. V gave up 2 bases and J gave up 6 bases, with 10 bases separating them. Some clones are missing from TCRdb's copy, which holds only in-frame ones; the method was immunoSEQ multiplex PCR. The sample gives 20,000 or so clones, roughly nine tenths of which show up once; 0.5% to 0.65% is in the top ten. This sample is part of a study of untreated major depressive disorder. Study results and limitations: TRBV05-01 (Vbeta 5.1) usage was higher in CD4+ T cells of depressed patients than controls.

The TCR comes from a woman in her forties with major depressive disorder. The genes are TRBV6-1 and TRBJ1-2, with D possibly matching TRBD1 (6 bases). The sequencing sample was made of CD4+ T cells from PBMCs. The CDR3 DNA sequence: TGTGCCAGCAGTGAAACAGGGCGAGATGGCTACACCTTC. Translating it yields CASSETGRDGYTF.